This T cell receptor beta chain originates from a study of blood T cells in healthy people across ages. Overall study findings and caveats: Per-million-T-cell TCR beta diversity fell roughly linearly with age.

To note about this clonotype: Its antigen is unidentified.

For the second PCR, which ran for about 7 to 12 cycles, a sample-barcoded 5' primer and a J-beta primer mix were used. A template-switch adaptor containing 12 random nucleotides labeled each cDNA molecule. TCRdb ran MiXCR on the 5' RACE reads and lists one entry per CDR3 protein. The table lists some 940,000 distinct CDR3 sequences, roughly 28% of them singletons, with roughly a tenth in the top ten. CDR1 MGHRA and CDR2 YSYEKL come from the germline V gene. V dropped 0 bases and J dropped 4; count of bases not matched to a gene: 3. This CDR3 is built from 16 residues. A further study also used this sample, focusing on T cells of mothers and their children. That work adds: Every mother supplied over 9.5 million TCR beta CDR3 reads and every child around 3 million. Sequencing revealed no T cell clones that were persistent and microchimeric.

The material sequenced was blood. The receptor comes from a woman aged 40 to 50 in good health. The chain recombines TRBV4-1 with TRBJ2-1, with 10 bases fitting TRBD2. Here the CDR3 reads CASSQDAAGGYNEQFF. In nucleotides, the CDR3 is TGCGCCAGCAGCCAAGATGCAGCGGGGGGGTACAATGAGCAGTTCTTC.